Listed below are T cell receptor beta chains from one sample, sequenced in a study of PD-1 blockade in classical Hodgkin lymphoma. The protocol was immunoSEQ multiplex PCR, while the TCRdb copy is restricted to in-frame clones and leaves out a portion. Of 18,000 or so clones listed, around 79% are singletons. The input for sequencing was CD4+ T cells from blood, taken before the fourth cycle of nivolumab. The source is a human donor with classical Hodgkin lymphoma. Each CDR3 is given with its conserved first and last residue. The D gene is left open where the match is weak. Clone size is not always given. Where it is, it says once, few, many or a class for expanded clones.

V gene: TRBV5-1; J gene: TRBJ2-5; D gene: -; clone size: -; CDR3 DNA: TGCGCCAGCAGCTTGGCCGGGCGGCCCCAAGAGACCCAGTACTTC; CDR3 protein: CASSLAGRPQETQYF
V gene: TRBV6-5; J gene: TRBJ1-1; D gene: TRBD1; clone size: -; CDR3 DNA: TGTGCCAGCACCAACTCGGGACAGGGAGGTCGAGCTTTCTTT; CDR3 protein: CASTNSGQGGRAFF
V gene: TRBV7-9; J gene: TRBJ2-5; D gene: TRBD1; clone size: -; CDR3 DNA: TGTGCCAGCAGCTCACAGGGGTACCAAGAGACCCAGTACTTC; CDR3 protein: CASSSQGYQETQYF
V gene: TRBV5-1; J gene: TRBJ1-3; D gene: -; clone size: -; CDR3 DNA: TGCGCCAGCAGCCAGAGGGGGGCCGACGGAAACACCATATATTTT; CDR3 protein: CASSQRGADGNTIYF
V gene: TRBV5-6; J gene: TRBJ2-3; D gene: -; clone size: -; CDR3 DNA: TGTGCCAGCAGCTTTCCCAGTCGCCACACAGATACGCAGTATTTT; CDR3 protein: CASSFPSRHTDTQYF
V gene: TRBV28; J gene: TRBJ1-3; D gene: -; clone size: -; CDR3 DNA: TGTGCCAGCAGTCTCCCGGGACAACTTGGAAACACCATATATTTT; CDR3 protein: CASSLPGQLGNTIYF
V gene: TRBV9; J gene: TRBJ2-1; D gene: TRBD2; clone size: -; CDR3 DNA: TGTGCCAGCAGCGTAGAACTAGCGGGAGGCTCACCCCCCTACAATGAGCAGTTCTTC; CDR3 protein: CASSVELAGGSPPYNEQFF
V gene: TRBV6-6; J gene: TRBJ2-7; D gene: TRBD2; clone size: -; CDR3 DNA: TGTGCCAGCAGTTACTCGACTAGCGGCTACGAGCAGTACTTC; CDR3 protein: CASSYSTSGYEQYF
V gene: TRBV14; J gene: TRBJ1-2; D gene: -; clone size: -; CDR3 DNA: TGTGCCAGCAGCCAAGTGACAAATCTCTATGGCTACACCTTC; CDR3 protein: CASSQVTNLYGYTF
V gene: TRBV5-4; J gene: TRBJ2-2; D gene: TRBD2; clone size: -; CDR3 DNA: TGTGCCAGCGGGACTAGCGGGAGGGCCGGCACCGGGGAGCTGTTTTTT; CDR3 protein: CASGTSGRAGTGELFF
V gene: TRBV6-6; J gene: TRBJ2-7; D gene: -; clone size: -; CDR3 DNA: TGTGCCAGCAGTTACCAAGTGGGCAGACCCGACGAGCAGTACTTC; CDR3 protein: CASSYQVGRPDEQYF
V gene: TRBV7-9; J gene: TRBJ2-3; D gene: -; clone size: -; CDR3 DNA: TGTGCCAGCAGCTTAGGGACAGATACGCAGTATTTT; CDR3 protein: CASSLGTDTQYF
V gene: TRBV7-9; J gene: TRBJ1-2; D gene: -; clone size: -; CDR3 DNA: TGTGCCAGCAGCCGTGGGACGGCCGCTCGGAGCTACACCTTC; CDR3 protein: CASSRGTAARSYTF
V gene: TRBV25-1; J gene: TRBJ2-4; D gene: -; clone size: -; CDR3 DNA: TGTGCCAGCAGTGAAAGGGGCTCCAAAAACATTCAGTACTTC; CDR3 protein: CASSERGSKNIQYF
V gene: TRBV13; J gene: TRBJ2-1; D gene: TRBD2; clone size: -; CDR3 DNA: TGTGCCAGCAGCTCCCGGACTAGCGGGGGGACCTACAATGAGCAGTTCTTC; CDR3 protein: CASSSRTSGGTYNEQFF
V gene: TRBV11-3; J gene: TRBJ2-1; D gene: -; clone size: -; CDR3 DNA: TGTGCCAGCAGCGAGGGGAGTGGGCCAGCGCGCGATGAGCAGTTCTTC; CDR3 protein: CASSEGSGPARDEQFF
V gene: TRBV28; J gene: TRBJ2-4; D gene: -; clone size: -; CDR3 DNA: TGTGCCAGCAGTTTTCGGACAGACTCAGCCAAAAACATTCAGTACTTC; CDR3 protein: CASSFRTDSAKNIQYF
V gene: TRBV30; J gene: TRBJ1-5; D gene: -; clone size: -; CDR3 DNA: TGTGCCTGGAGTGTTACGAGCAATCAGCCCCAGCATTTT; CDR3 protein: CAWSVTSNQPQHF
V gene: TRBV19; J gene: TRBJ2-3; D gene: -; clone size: once; CDR3 DNA: TGTGCCAGTAGTATAGTTGCCGGGACGGGAACAGATACGCAGTATTTT; CDR3 protein: CASSIVAGTGTDTQYF
V gene: TRBV18; J gene: TRBJ2-7; D gene: TRBD1; clone size: -; CDR3 DNA: TGTGCCAGCTCACCACAAGGGACAGGGAGGCTCGAGCAGTACTTC; CDR3 protein: CASSPQGTGRLEQYF
V gene: TRBV25-1; J gene: TRBJ1-1; D gene: -; clone size: -; CDR3 DNA: TGTGCCAGCAGTGTGGACGGGAACACTGAAGCTTTCTTT; CDR3 protein: CASSVDGNTEAFF
V gene: TRBV4-2; J gene: TRBJ1-2; D gene: -; clone size: -; CDR3 DNA: TGTGCCAGCAGCCAAGAGGGGAGGCAGGGAGGATATGGCTACACCTTC; CDR3 protein: CASSQEGRQGGYGYTF
V gene: TRBV2; J gene: TRBJ2-1; D gene: TRBD1; clone size: -; CDR3 DNA: TGTGCCAGCAGTGAAACCTTGACAGGGGGCGGGTTAAGTGAGCAGTTCTTC; CDR3 protein: CASSETLTGGGLSEQFF
V gene: TRBV5-6; J gene: TRBJ2-5; D gene: -; clone size: -; CDR3 DNA: TGTGCCAGCAGCTTAAAAGCAGGCCCTGGAGGGGGGACCCAGTACTTC; CDR3 protein: CASSLKAGPGGGTQYF
V gene: TRBV5-8; J gene: TRBJ1-2; D gene: -; clone size: -; CDR3 DNA: TGTGCCAGCAGCTTGGTCAAAAGCCAACTATATGGCTACACCTTC; CDR3 protein: CASSLVKSQLYGYTF
V gene: TRBV6-5; J gene: TRBJ2-7; D gene: -; clone size: once; CDR3 DNA: TGTGCCAGCAGTTACTTGGGGGCGAAGGTATACGAGCAGTACTTC; CDR3 protein: CASSYLGAKVYEQYF
V gene: TRBV4-1; J gene: TRBJ1-2; D gene: -; clone size: -; CDR3 DNA: TGCGCCAGCAGCCAAGATTCCGCAGGGGTGGACTATGGCTACACCTTC; CDR3 protein: CASSQDSAGVDYGYTF
V gene: TRBV4-3; J gene: TRBJ2-1; D gene: -; clone size: once; CDR3 DNA: TGCGCCAGCAGCCAAGTACAGGGCCATGAGCAGTTCTTC; CDR3 protein: CASSQVQGHEQFF
V gene: TRBV5-6; J gene: TRBJ1-1; D gene: -; clone size: -; CDR3 DNA: TGTGCCAGCAGCTTGGGACATTCGGGGGCTGAAGCTTTCTTT; CDR3 protein: CASSLGHSGAEAFF
V gene: TRBV28; J gene: TRBJ1-3; D gene: -; clone size: -; CDR3 DNA: TGTGCCAGCAGTTTAGGTGGTCTCTCTGGAAACACCATATATTTT; CDR3 protein: CASSLGGLSGNTIYF
V gene: TRBV7-2; J gene: TRBJ2-2; D gene: TRBD1; clone size: -; CDR3 DNA: TGTGCCAGCAGCTTCTCCGAACAGGGGCGCGGGGAGCTGTTTTTT; CDR3 protein: CASSFSEQGRGELFF
V gene: TRBV30; J gene: TRBJ2-1; D gene: TRBD1; clone size: -; CDR3 DNA: TGTGCCTGGAGCAAGGGGGGACAGGGGGCCTACAATGAGCAGTTCTTC; CDR3 protein: CAWSKGGQGAYNEQFF
V gene: TRBV6-5; J gene: TRBJ2-7; D gene: TRBD1; clone size: -; CDR3 DNA: TGTGCCAGCAGTTACTCGAGGGACAGACGCCACTACGAGCAGTACTTC; CDR3 protein: CASSYSRDRRHYEQYF
V gene: TRBV7-6; J gene: TRBJ1-1; D gene: -; clone size: -; CDR3 DNA: TGTGCCAGCAGCTTAATGAATACTGAAGCTTTCTTT; CDR3 protein: CASSLMNTEAFF
V gene: TRBV5-1; J gene: TRBJ1-1; D gene: -; clone size: -; CDR3 DNA: TGCGCCAGCAGCCCCGTAGAAGGCCAAAGAGCTTTCTTT; CDR3 protein: CASSPVEGQRAFF
V gene: TRBV28; J gene: TRBJ2-3; D gene: -; clone size: once; CDR3 DNA: TGTGCCAGCAGTTTGCCTAGCCCAGATACGCAGTATTTT; CDR3 protein: CASSLPSPDTQYF
V gene: TRBV19; J gene: TRBJ1-5; D gene: -; clone size: -; CDR3 DNA: TGTGCCAGTAGTCCCATAGGACAGTTCAATCAGCCCCAGCATTTT; CDR3 protein: CASSPIGQFNQPQHF
V gene: TRBV9; J gene: TRBJ2-3; D gene: TRBD2; clone size: few; CDR3 DNA: TGTGCCAGCAGCCTAAGGACTAGCGGGGGCACAGATACGCAGTATTTT; CDR3 protein: CASSLRTSGGTDTQYF
V gene: TRBV6-5; J gene: TRBJ1-2; D gene: -; clone size: -; CDR3 DNA: TGTGCCAGCAGTCGGGTCAACTATGGCTACACCTTC; CDR3 protein: CASSRVNYGYTF
V gene: TRBV4-3; J gene: TRBJ1-1; D gene: TRBD1; clone size: -; CDR3 DNA: TGCGCCAGCAGCCAAGTCGCAGGGGGGAACACTGAAGCTTTCTTT; CDR3 protein: CASSQVAGGNTEAFF
V gene: TRBV7-2; J gene: TRBJ2-5; D gene: -; clone size: -; CDR3 DNA: TGTGCCAGCAGCTTAGTTGGTCCAGGACCTCAAGAGACCCAGTACTTC; CDR3 protein: CASSLVGPGPQETQYF
V gene: TRBV5-1; J gene: TRBJ2-5; D gene: TRBD2; clone size: -; CDR3 DNA: TGCGCCAGCAGCTCAAACCCGGGACTAGCGGGAGGTACCCAAGAGACCCAGTACTTC; CDR3 protein: CASSSNPGLAGGTQETQYF
V gene: TRBV11-3; J gene: TRBJ2-1; D gene: TRBD2; clone size: -; CDR3 DNA: TGTGCCAGCAGCTTAACGCTAGCGGGAGTCAATGAGCAGTTCTTC; CDR3 protein: CASSLTLAGVNEQFF
V gene: TRBV19; J gene: TRBJ2-2; D gene: -; clone size: -; CDR3 DNA: TGTGCCAGTAGTATGGGCTGGCAGACCACCGGGGAGCTGTTTTTT; CDR3 protein: CASSMGWQTTGELFF
V gene: TRBV7-2; J gene: TRBJ1-4; D gene: -; clone size: -; CDR3 DNA: TGTGCCAGCAGCCCAGGGGTTCGGGAAAAACTGTTTTTT; CDR3 protein: CASSPGVREKLFF
V gene: TRBV7-8; J gene: TRBJ1-5; D gene: -; clone size: few; CDR3 DNA: TGTGCCAGCAGCTTAGCTGGGTATAGCAATCAGCCCCAGCATTTT; CDR3 protein: CASSLAGYSNQPQHF
V gene: TRBV28; J gene: TRBJ2-1; D gene: -; clone size: few; CDR3 DNA: TGTGCCAGCAGGGAAGACATTTCCACTGAGCAGTTCTTC; CDR3 protein: CASREDISTEQFF
V gene: TRBV19; J gene: TRBJ1-6; D gene: -; clone size: few; CDR3 DNA: TGTGCCAGTAGTATATTCGCCTATAATTCACCCCTCCACTTT; CDR3 protein: CASSIFAYNSPLHF
V gene: TRBV15; J gene: TRBJ1-1; D gene: TRBD1; clone size: once; CDR3 DNA: TGTGCCACCAGCAGAGTAGGGTGGGGACAGGGTAGGAACACTGAAGCTTTCTTT; CDR3 protein: CATSRVGWGQGRNTEAFF
V gene: TRBV7-2; J gene: TRBJ1-1; D gene: TRBD1; clone size: -; CDR3 DNA: TGTGCCAGCAGGGGACAGGACACTGAAGCTTTCTTT; CDR3 protein: CASRGQDTEAFF
V gene: TRBV2; J gene: TRBJ1-1; D gene: -; clone size: few; CDR3 DNA: TGTGCCAGCAATGGGGGCGCTTTTCTGGCTTTCTTT; CDR3 protein: CASNGGAFLAFF
V gene: TRBV5-8; J gene: TRBJ2-3; D gene: TRBD2; clone size: -; CDR3 DNA: TGTGCCAGCAGCCCGGGGCTAGCGGGGACCACAGATACGCAGTATTTT; CDR3 protein: CASSPGLAGTTDTQYF
V gene: TRBV11-2; J gene: TRBJ2-2; D gene: TRBD1; clone size: -; CDR3 DNA: TGTGCCAGCAGCTACCGAAACTTCCGGACAGGGGGCATGTCGGGGGAGCTGTTTTTT; CDR3 protein: CASSYRNFRTGGMSGELFF